These T cell receptor beta chains were read from a single sample in a study of T cell repertoires in cytomegalovirus infection. A single record per CDR3 protein comes from TCRdb applying MiXCR to the reads. The data contain a few hundred thousand distinct CDR3 sequences, 40% of them singletons. Their antigens are not known. Sequencing used cultured PBMCs, obtained from culture after CMV antigen stimulation. The origin of the receptors is a human donor in good health (CMV status not recorded). Some clones in this sample may be carry-over from other donors' samples. CDR3s include the opening cysteine and the closing phenylalanine or tryptophan. The D gene is left open where the match is weak. Some rows mark clone size as missing; the rest say once, few, many or name a class of expanded clone.

>.|TRBD2|TRBJ2-3|TRBV7-4
CASSPGLAMSTDTQYF
TGTGCCAGCAGCCCGGGACTAGCTATGAGCACAGATACGCAGTATTTT
>.|TRBD2|TRBJ2-7|TRBV4-3
CASSQDDDGRAYEQYF
TGCGCCAGCAGCCAAGATGACGACGGGAGGGCCTACGAGCAGTACTTC
>many|.|TRBJ2-7|TRBV7-2
CASSSRSGEQYF
TGTGCCAGCAGCTCCCGTAGCGGCGAGCAGTACTTC
>.|TRBD2|TRBJ2-1|TRBV7-8
CASSPGGGRRSYNEQFF
TGTGCCAGCAGCCCAGGAGGCGGGAGGAGGTCCTACAATGAGCAGTTCTTC
>few|.|TRBJ2-2|TRBV19
CASSITDQTGELFF
TGTGCCAGTAGTATCACAGATCAGACCGGGGAGCTGTTTTTT
>many|.|TRBJ1-2|TRBV7-2
CASSLRSPTNYGYTF
TGTGCCAGCAGCTTACGGAGCCCGACTAACTATGGCTACACCTTC
>.|.|TRBJ1-6|TRBV12-5
CVYRSPLHF
TGTGTTTATCGTTCACCCCTCCACTTT
>few|TRBD1|TRBJ1-4|TRBV12-3/TRBV12-4
CASSPGGGRESSEKLFF
TGTGCCAGCAGTCCAGGGGGAGGGAGGGAGTCGTCTGAAAAACTGTTTTTT
>few|.|TRBJ1-5|TRBV4-1
CASSQTFSQSSNQPQHF
TGCGCCAGCAGCCAAACGTTTTCTCAGTCTAGCAATCAGCCCCAGCATTTT
>few|.|TRBJ2-1|TRBV6-1
CASGWGYNEQFF
TGTGCCAGCGGGTGGGGCTACAATGAGCAGTTCTTC
>.|TRBD2|TRBJ2-5|TRBV7-6
CASTLRGTSMETQYF
TGTGCCAGCACCCTAAGGGGGACTAGCATGGAGACCCAGTACTTC
>few|.|TRBJ2-2|TRBV7-2
CASSLVTAIANTGELFF
TGTGCCAGCAGCTTAGTGACAGCAATCGCGAACACCGGGGAGCTGTTTTTT
>.|TRBD2|TRBJ2-3|TRBV19
CASSILGTSADTQYF
TGTGCCAGTAGTATTCTTGGGACTAGCGCAGATACGCAGTATTTT
>.|.|TRBJ1-6|TRBV14
CASSQLLQDYSPLHF
TGTGCCAGCAGCCAACTCTTACAGGATTATTCACCCCTCCACTTT
>few|.|TRBJ2-1|TRBV6-2/TRBV6-3
CASSYDQGSFGNEQFF
TGTGCCAGCAGTTACGACCAGGGTTCTTTCGGGAATGAGCAGTTCTTC
>.|TRBD2|TRBJ2-3|TRBV6-5
CASRSKAGSGGPDTQYF
TGTGCCAGCAGATCAAAGGCCGGTAGCGGGGGACCAGATACGCAGTATTTT
>.|TRBD1|TRBJ2-2|TRBV12-3/TRBV12-4
CASRAQGARTGELFF
TGTGCCAGCAGAGCACAGGGGGCGAGGACCGGGGAGCTGTTTTTT
>many|TRBD2|TRBJ2-5|TRBV7-2
CASSSRLAGDLMVETQYF
TGTGCCAGCAGCTCTCGACTAGCGGGGGACCTGATGGTGGAGACCCAGTACTTC
>few|.|TRBJ2-7|TRBV3-1
CASSPDRASGEQYF
TGTGCCAGCAGCCCCGACAGAGCTAGTGGCGAGCAGTACTTC
>.|.|TRBJ1-1|TRBV11-3
CASSLERDAEAFF
TGTGCCAGCAGCTTAGAGAGGGATGCTGAAGCTTTCTTT
>.|.|TRBJ1-6|TRBV6-8
CASSRPSRQNSPLHF
TGTGCCAGCAGCCGCCCAAGCCGACAGAATTCACCCCTCCACTTT
>few|TRBD1|TRBJ1-1|TRBV5-6
CASSLGGQVPEAFF
TGTGCCAGCAGCTTGGGAGGACAGGTGCCTGAAGCTTTCTTT
>.|.|TRBJ1-2|TRBV7-8
CASSLGQRSSGYTF
TGTGCCAGCAGCTTAGGACAGAGATCGAGCGGCTACACCTTC
>few|.|TRBJ1-1|TRBV12-3/TRBV12-4
CASSPQTGQNTEAFF
TGTGCCAGCAGTCCACAGACAGGCCAGAACACTGAAGCTTTCTTT
>.|.|TRBJ2-7|TRBV20-1
CSARLVTNEQYF
TGCAGTGCTAGACTAGTAACGAACGAGCAGTACTTC
>.|TRBD2|TRBJ2-2|TRBV15
CATSRAPGAGGRPGELFF
TGTGCCACCAGCAGAGCCCCAGGGGCGGGGGGGCGTCCCGGGGAGCTGTTTTTT
>.|.|TRBJ2-7|TRBV20-1
CSARKVSWYEQYF
TGCAGTGCTAGGAAGGTTTCCTGGTACGAGCAGTACTTC
>few|TRBD1|TRBJ2-7|TRBV27
CASSPGTGYYEQYF
TGTGCCAGCAGTCCCGGGACAGGATACTACGAGCAGTACTTC
>few|.|TRBJ2-5|TRBV7-9
CASTEGVEETQYF
TGTGCCAGCACCGAAGGAGTGGAAGAGACCCAGTACTTC
>.|.|TRBJ1-2|TRBV20-1
CSARDGADSEKYGYTF
TGCAGTGCTAGAGATGGCGCGGACAGCGAAAAATATGGCTACACCTTC
>many|.|TRBJ1-5|TRBV7-2
CASSLGGPGPPGNQPQHF
TGTGCCAGCAGTTTGGGGGGCCCGGGGCCACCAGGCAATCAGCCCCAGCATTTT
>once|TRBD2|TRBJ2-1|TRBV15
CATSRELAGGDYNEQFF
TGTGCCACCAGCAGAGAGCTAGCGGGAGGGGATTACAATGAGCAGTTCTTC
>.|TRBD1|TRBJ1-5|TRBV6-2/TRBV6-3
CASSYSTEQGANQPQHF
TGTGCCAGCAGTTACTCTACGGAGCAGGGGGCTAATCAGCCCCAGCATTTT
>.|.|TRBJ2-7|TRBV10-3
CATRAAYEQYF
TGTGCCACCAGGGCCGCCTACGAGCAGTACTTC
>.|TRBD2|TRBJ2-2|TRBV19
CASEERGFGELFF
TGTGCCAGTGAGGAGCGGGGCTTCGGGGAGCTGTTTTTT
>.|.|TRBJ2-1|TRBV2
CAINLPGPPFF
TGTGCCATCAACCTTCCGGGACCGCCTTTCTTC